Listed below are T cell receptor beta chains from one sample, sequenced in a study of blood T cell repertoires in COVID-19. Some clones are missing from TCRdb's copy, which holds only in-frame ones; the method was immunoSEQ multiplex PCR. The profile shows about 65,000 clones, roughly 79% of them singletons. The sequenced sample consisted of peripheral blood. These receptors were taken from a human donor in a cohort sampled during active COVID-19. Both conserved end residues are part of each CDR3. D genes are given only for firm matches. Size is stated for part of the rows, as once, few or many counts, or as a class when the clone is expanded.

j_call,v_call,clone_size,d_call,cdr3_nt,cdr3_aa
TRBJ1-2,TRBV6-5,once,-,TGTGCCTGCCGATGGGGCGACTATGGCTACACCTTC,CACRWGDYGYTF
TRBJ1-2,TRBV7-2,-,TRBD1,TGTGCCAGCAGCCGGGACAGGGGTAACTATGGCTACACCTTC,CASSRDRGNYGYTF
TRBJ2-1,TRBV5-1,-,-,TGCGCCAGCAGCTTGGTCGGGAGCTCCTACAATGAGCAGTTCTTC,CASSLVGSSYNEQFF
TRBJ2-1,TRBV4-1,-,-,TGCGCCAGCAGCCGCGGACTGTCATGGGATGAGCAGTTCTTC,CASSRGLSWDEQFF
TRBJ2-7,TRBV5-1,-,TRBD1,TGCGCCAGCCACACGTCAGGGGGCATTCGGAGGGAGCAGTACTTC,CASHTSGGIRREQYF
TRBJ1-2,TRBV19,once,-,TGTGCCAGTGGTCCAGGGGACTATGGCTACACCTTC,CASGPGDYGYTF
TRBJ2-7,TRBV6-1,-,-,TGTGCCAGCAGTGAAGCGCGTCCAGGGGAGCGGTCCTACGAGCAGTACTTC,CASSEARPGERSYEQYF
TRBJ2-3,TRBV24-1,-,TRBD2,TGTGCCACCAGTGTCGGGGGGAGCGCAGATACGCAGTATTTT,CATSVGGSADTQYF
TRBJ2-1,TRBV3-1/TRBV3-2,-,TRBD2,TGTGCCAGCACCCCCCAGCGGGGGGGCTTTGAGCAGTTCTTC,CASTPQRGGFEQFF
TRBJ1-2,TRBV6-2/TRBV6-3,-,TRBD1,TGTGCCAGCAGCGCCGGGACAGGGTTTGGCTACACCTTC,CASSAGTGFGYTF
TRBJ1-5,TRBV19,-,-,TGTGCCAGTAGTACACGACAGACCCTCAATCAGCCCCAGCATTTT,CASSTRQTLNQPQHF
TRBJ2-5,TRBV5-1,-,-,TGCGCCAGCAGCTTGTTTCTGGAGACCCAGTACTTC,CASSLFLETQYF
TRBJ1-2,TRBV5-1,once,-,TGCGCCAGCAGTCCTACTTCTAACTATGGCTACACCTTC,CASSPTSNYGYTF
TRBJ2-5,TRBV9,-,TRBD2,TGTGCCAGCAGCAAGCTTGGCGGGACTAGGAAAGAGACCCAGTACTTC,CASSKLGGTRKETQYF
TRBJ2-2,TRBV7-2,-,-,TGTGCCAGCACTCCGTCCTTGAACACCGGGGAGCTGTTTTTT,CASTPSLNTGELFF
TRBJ2-5,TRBV7-2,-,-,TGTGCCAGCAGCTTAGGTCCGGGGGGCCAGGGAGAGACCCAGTACTTC,CASSLGPGGQGETQYF
TRBJ2-2,TRBV30,-,-,TGTGCCTGTTATCCAGACGGGACCGGGGAGCTGTTTTTT,CACYPDGTGELFF
TRBJ2-1,TRBV11-3,-,-,TGTGCCAGCAGCTTCACTTTCTCTGAGCAGTTCTTC,CASSFTFSEQFF
TRBJ2-2,TRBV4-3,-,-,TGCGCCAGCAGCCAAGAGATGGGGGTTTGGACAGAGAAGGCCGGGGAGCTGTTTTTT,CASSQEMGVWTEKAGELFF
TRBJ1-5,TRBV6-6,-,TRBD1,TGTGCCGGGACGACAGGGAATCAGCCCCAGCATTTT,CAGTTGNQPQHF
TRBJ2-7,TRBV7-2,-,TRBD2,TGTGCCAGCAGCTTAGAACGCGGGGGGCCCTCCTACGAGCAGTACTTC,CASSLERGGPSYEQYF
TRBJ2-3,TRBV5-4,-,TRBD2,TGTGCCAGCAGCTTGGTTGGCGGGGGGGCAACAGATACGCAGTATTTT,CASSLVGGGATDTQYF
TRBJ1-4,TRBV15,-,TRBD1,TGTGCCACCAGCAGAGATTCTCGCGCCGGGACAGGGGGCTTGGAAAAACTGTTTTTT,CATSRDSRAGTGGLEKLFF
TRBJ2-6,TRBV28,-,-,TGTGCCAGCAGCCAAGCACCCGGGGCCAACGTCCTGACTTTC,CASSQAPGANVLTF
TRBJ2-1,TRBV27,-,TRBD2,TGTGCCAGCAGTTTATTAGCGGGGACTGAGCAGTTCTTC,CASSLLAGTEQFF
TRBJ2-7,TRBV29-1,-,TRBD1,TGCAGCGTTGAAAAAGGGACAGGGGGCATGAGGTACGAGCAGTACTTC,CSVEKGTGGMRYEQYF